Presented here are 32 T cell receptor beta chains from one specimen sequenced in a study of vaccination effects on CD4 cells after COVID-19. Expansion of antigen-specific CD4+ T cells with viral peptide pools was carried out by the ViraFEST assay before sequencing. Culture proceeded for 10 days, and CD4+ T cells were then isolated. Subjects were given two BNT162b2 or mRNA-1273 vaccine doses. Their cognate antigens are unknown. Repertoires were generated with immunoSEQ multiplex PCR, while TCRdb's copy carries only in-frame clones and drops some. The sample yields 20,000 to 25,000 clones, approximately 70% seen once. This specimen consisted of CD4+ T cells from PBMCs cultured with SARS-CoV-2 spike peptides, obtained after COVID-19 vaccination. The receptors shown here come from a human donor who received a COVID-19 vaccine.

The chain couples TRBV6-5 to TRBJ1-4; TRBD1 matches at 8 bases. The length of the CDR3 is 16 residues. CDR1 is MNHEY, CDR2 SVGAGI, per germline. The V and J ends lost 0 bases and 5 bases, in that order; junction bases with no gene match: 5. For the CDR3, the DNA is TGTGCCAGCAGTTACTCCCCAGGGGGCTGGAATGAAAAACTGTTTTTT. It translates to CASSYSPGGWNEKLFF.

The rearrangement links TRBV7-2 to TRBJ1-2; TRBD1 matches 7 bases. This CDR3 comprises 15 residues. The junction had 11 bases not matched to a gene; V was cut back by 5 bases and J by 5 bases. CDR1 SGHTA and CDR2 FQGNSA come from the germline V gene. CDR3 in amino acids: CASSRGQDPFYGYTF. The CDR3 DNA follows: TGTGCCAGCAGCCGCGGACAGGATCCTTTTTATGGCTACACCTTC.

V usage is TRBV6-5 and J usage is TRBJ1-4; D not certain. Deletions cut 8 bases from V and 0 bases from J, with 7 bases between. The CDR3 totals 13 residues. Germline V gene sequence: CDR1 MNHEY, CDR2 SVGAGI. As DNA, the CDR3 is TGTGCCAGCGAGTATTCAACTAATGAAAAACTGTTTTTT. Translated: CASEYSTNEKLFF.

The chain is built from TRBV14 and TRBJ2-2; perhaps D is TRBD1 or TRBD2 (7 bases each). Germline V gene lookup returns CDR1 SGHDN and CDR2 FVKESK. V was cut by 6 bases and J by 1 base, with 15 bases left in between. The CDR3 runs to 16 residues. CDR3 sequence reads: CASSKGRGLNTGELFF. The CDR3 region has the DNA TGTGCCAGCAGTAAAGGGAGGGGGCTGAACACCGGGGAGCTGTTTTTT.

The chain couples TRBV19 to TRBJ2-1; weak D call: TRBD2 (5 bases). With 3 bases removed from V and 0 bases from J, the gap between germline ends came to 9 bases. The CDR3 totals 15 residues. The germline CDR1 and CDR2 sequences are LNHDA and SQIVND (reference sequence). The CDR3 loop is CASSISGDSYNEQFF. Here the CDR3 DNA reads TGTGCCAGTAGTATTTCCGGGGACTCCTACAATGAGCAGTTCTTC.

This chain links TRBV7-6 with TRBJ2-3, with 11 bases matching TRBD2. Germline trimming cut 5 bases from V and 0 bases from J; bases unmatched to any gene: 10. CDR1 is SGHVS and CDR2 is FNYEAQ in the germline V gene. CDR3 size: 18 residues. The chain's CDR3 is CASSRTSGSTSSTDTQYF. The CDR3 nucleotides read TGTGCCAGCAGCCGGACTAGCGGGTCAACCTCTAGCACAGATACGCAGTATTTT.

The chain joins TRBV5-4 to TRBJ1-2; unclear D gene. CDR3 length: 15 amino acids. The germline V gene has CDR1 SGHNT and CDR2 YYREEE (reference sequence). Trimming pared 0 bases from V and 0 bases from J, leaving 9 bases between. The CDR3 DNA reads TGTGCCAGCAGCTTGGGTGGGGTAGCTAACTATGGCTACACCTTC. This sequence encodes CASSLGGVANYGYTF.

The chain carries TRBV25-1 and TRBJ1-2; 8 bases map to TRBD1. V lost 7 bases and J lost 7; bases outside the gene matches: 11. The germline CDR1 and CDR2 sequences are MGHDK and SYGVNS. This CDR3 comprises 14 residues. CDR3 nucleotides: TGTGCCAGCAAACACTTTGGACAGGGATCTGGCTACACCTTC. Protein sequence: CASKHFGQGSGYTF.

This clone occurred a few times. The CDR3 sequence is CASSFPGLAGTGEQYF. The CDR3 DNA reads as TGTGCCAGCAGTTTCCCGGGACTAGCGGGAACGGGCGAGCAGTACTTC. V gene TRBV6-2 or TRBV6-3 combines with J gene TRBJ2-7; 13 bases map to TRBD2. Looked up from germline, CDR1 is MNHEY and CDR2 is SVGEGT. The trim removed 4 bases at V and 6 bases at J, leaving 9 bases unmatched. This CDR3 has 16 amino acids.

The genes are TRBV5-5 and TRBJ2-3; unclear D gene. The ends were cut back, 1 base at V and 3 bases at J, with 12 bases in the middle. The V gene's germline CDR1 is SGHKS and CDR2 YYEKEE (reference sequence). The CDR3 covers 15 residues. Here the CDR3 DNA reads TGTGCCAGCAGCTTGAGTAGCTTGGGAACAGATACGCAGTATTTT. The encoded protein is CASSLSSLGTDTQYF.

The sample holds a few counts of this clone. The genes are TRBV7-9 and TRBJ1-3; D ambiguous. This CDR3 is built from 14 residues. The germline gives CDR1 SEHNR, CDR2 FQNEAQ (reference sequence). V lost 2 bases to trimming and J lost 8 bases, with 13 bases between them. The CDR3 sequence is CASSLSSGADTIYF. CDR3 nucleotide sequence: TGTGCCAGCAGCTTAAGTTCGGGTGCGGACACCATATATTTT.

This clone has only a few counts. This CDR3 is CASKMEGQGNQPQHF. CDR3 DNA: TGTGCCAGCAAAATGGAAGGGCAGGGCAATCAGCCCCAGCATTTT. The chain is built from TRBV19 and TRBJ1-5; D uncertain. Germline V gives CDR1 LNHDA, CDR2 SQIVND (reference sequence). V was shortened by 9 bases and J by 2 bases, with 17 bases between the two germline ends. The CDR3 length is 15 residues.

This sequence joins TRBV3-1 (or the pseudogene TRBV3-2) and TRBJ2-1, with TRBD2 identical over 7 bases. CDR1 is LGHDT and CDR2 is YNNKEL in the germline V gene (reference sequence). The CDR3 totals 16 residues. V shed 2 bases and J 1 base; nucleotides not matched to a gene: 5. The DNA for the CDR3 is TGTGCCAGCAGCCAAACGGGAGGTAGGTCCTACAATGAGCAGTTCTTC. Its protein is CASSQTGGRSYNEQFF.

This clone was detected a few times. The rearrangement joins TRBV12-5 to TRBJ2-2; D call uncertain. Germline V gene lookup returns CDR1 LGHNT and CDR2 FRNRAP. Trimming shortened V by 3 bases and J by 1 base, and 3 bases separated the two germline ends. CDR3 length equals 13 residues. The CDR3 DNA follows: TGTGCTAGTGGTTTCGTGAACACCGGGGAGCTGTTTTTT. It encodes CASGFVNTGELFF.

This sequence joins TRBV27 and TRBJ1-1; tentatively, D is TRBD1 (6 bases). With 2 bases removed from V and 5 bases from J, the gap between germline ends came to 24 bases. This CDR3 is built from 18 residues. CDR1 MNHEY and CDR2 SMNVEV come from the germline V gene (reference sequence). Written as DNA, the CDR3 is TGTGCCAGCAGTTTAGTTGGTGGGGGGACACCCTCCGGGACTGAAGCTTTCTTT. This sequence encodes CASSLVGGGTPSGTEAFF.

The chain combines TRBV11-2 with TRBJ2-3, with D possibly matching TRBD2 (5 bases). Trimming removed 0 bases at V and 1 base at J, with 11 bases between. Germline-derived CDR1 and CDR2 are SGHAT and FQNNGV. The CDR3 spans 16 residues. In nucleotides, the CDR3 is TGTGCCAGCAGCTTAGATGGGCTAGCTGGCACAGATACGCAGTATTTT. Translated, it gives CASSLDGLAGTDTQYF.

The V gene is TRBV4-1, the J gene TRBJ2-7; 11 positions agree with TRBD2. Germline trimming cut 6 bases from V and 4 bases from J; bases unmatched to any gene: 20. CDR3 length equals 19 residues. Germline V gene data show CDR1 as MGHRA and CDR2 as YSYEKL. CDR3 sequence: CASRLGSLSGRGEVYEQYF. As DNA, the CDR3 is TGCGCCAGCAGACTAGGGTCCCTTAGCGGGAGGGGAGAAGTGTACGAGCAGTACTTC.

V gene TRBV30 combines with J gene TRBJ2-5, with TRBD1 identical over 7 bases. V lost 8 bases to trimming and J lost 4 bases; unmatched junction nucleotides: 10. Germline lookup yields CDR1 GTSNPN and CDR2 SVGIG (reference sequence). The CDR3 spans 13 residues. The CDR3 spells CAGYDRVGETQYF. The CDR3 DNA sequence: TGTGCCGGCTACGACAGGGTTGGAGAGACCCAGTACTTC. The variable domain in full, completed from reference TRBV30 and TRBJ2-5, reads SQTIHQWPATLVQPVGSPLSLECTVEGTSNPNLYWYRQAAGRGLQLLFYSVGIGQISSEVPQNLSASRPQDRQFILSSKKLLLSDSGFYLCAGYDRVGETQYFGPGTRLLVL.

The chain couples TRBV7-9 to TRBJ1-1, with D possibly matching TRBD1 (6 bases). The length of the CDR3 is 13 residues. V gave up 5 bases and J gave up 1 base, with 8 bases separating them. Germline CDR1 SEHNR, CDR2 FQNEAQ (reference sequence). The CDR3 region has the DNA TGTGCCAGCAGCCCACAGGGGAACACTGAAGCTTTCTTT. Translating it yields CASSPQGNTEAFF.

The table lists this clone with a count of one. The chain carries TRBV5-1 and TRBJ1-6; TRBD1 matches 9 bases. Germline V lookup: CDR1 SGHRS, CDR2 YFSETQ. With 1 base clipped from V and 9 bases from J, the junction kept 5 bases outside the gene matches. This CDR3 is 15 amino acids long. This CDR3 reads CASSLSGQGISPLHF. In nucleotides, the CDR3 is TGCGCCAGCAGCTTGTCGGGACAGGGCATTTCACCCCTCCACTTT. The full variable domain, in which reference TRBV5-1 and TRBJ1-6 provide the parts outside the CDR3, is KAGVTQTPRYLIKTRGQQVTLSCSPISGHRSVSWYQQTPGQGLQFLFEYFSETQRNKGNFPGRFSGRQFSNSRSEMNVSTLELGDSALYLCASSLSGQGISPLHFGNGTRLTVT.

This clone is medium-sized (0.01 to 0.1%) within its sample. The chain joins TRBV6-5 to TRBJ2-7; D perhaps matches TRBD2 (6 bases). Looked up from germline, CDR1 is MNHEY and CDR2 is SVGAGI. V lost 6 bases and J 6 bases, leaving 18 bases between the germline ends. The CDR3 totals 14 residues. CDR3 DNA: TGTGCCAGCAGGGAGTTACGGCGGGGTGGCGAGCAGTACTTC. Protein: CASRELRRGGEQYF.

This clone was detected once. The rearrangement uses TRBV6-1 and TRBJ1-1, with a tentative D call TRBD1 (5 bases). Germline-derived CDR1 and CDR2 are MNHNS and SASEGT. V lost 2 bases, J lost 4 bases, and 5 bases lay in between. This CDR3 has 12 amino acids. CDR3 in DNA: TGTGCCAGCAGTGAAAGGGGCACTGAAGCTTTCTTT. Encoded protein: CASSERGTEAFF.

The CDR3 sequence is CASSFLAGPSHEQFF. The CDR3 nucleotides are TGTGCCAGCAGCTTTCTAGCGGGACCAAGTCATGAGCAGTTCTTC. V gene TRBV11-1 combines with J gene TRBJ2-1; 9 bases are shared with TRBD2. The ends lost 3 bases at V and 8 bases at J; junction bases unmatched: 8. Per the germline V gene, CDR1 is SGHAT and CDR2 is FQDESV (reference sequence). The CDR3 loop spans 15 amino acids.

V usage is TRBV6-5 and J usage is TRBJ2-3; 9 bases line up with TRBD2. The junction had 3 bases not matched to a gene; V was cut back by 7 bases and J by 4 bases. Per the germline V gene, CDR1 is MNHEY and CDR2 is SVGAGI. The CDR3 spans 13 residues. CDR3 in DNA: TGTGCCAGCACAGCGGGAGGATCAGATACGCAGTATTTT. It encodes CASTAGGSDTQYF.

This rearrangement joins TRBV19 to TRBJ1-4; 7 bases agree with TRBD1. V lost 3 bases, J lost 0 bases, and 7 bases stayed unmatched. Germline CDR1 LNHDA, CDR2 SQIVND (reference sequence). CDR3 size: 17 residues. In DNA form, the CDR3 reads TGTGCCAGTAGTATTGTTGGACAGGCGTCAACTAATGAAAAACTGTTTTTT. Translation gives CASSIVGQASTNEKLFF.

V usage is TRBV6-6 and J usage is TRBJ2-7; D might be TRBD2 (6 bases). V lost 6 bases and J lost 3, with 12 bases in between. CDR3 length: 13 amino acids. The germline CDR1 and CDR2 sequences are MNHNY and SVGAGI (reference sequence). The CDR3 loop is CASSSWGGYEQYF. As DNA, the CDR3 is TGTGCCAGCAGCTCATGGGGAGGCTACGAGCAGTACTTC.

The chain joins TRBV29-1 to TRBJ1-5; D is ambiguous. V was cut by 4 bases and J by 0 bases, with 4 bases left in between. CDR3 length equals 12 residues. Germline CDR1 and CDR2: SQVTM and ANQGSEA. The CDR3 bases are TGCAGCGTTGTGGATAGCAATCAGCCCCAGCATTTT. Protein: CSVVDSNQPQHF.

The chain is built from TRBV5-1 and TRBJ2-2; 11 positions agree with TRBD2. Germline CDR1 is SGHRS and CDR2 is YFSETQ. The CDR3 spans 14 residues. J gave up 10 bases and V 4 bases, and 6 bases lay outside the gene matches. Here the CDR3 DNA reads TGCGCCAGCAGCCCGGGGACTAGCGGTCTGGAGCTGTTTTTT. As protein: CASSPGTSGLELFF.

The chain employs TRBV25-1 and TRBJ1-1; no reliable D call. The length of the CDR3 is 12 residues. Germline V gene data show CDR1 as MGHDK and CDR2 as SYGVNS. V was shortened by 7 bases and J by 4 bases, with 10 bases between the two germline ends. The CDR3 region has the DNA TGTGCCAGCATTAATTCGGGCACTGAAGCTTTCTTT. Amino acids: CASINSGTEAFF. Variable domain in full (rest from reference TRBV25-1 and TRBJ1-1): EADIYQTPRYLVIGTGKKITLECSQTMGHDKMYWYQQDPGMELHLIHYSYGVNSTEKGDLSSESTVSRIRTEHFPLTLESARPSHTSQYLCASINSGTEAFFGQGTRLTVV.

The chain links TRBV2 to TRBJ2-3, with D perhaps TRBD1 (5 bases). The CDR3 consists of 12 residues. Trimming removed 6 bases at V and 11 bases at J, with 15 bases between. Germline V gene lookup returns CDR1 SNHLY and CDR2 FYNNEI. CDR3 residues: CASSVTEGGQYF. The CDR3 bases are TGTGCCAGCAGCGTGACAGAAGGTGGGCAGTATTTT.

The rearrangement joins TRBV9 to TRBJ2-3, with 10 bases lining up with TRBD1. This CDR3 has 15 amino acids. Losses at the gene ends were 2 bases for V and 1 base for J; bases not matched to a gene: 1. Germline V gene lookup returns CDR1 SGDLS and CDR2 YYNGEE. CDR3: CASSVGTGGTDTQYF. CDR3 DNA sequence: TGTGCCAGCAGCGTGGGGACAGGGGGCACAGATACGCAGTATTTT.

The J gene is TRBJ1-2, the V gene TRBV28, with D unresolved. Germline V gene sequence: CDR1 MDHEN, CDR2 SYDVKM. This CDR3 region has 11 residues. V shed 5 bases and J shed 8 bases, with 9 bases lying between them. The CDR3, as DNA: TGTGCCAGCAGTGGGGTCCGCGGCTACACCTTC. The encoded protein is CASSGVRGYTF.